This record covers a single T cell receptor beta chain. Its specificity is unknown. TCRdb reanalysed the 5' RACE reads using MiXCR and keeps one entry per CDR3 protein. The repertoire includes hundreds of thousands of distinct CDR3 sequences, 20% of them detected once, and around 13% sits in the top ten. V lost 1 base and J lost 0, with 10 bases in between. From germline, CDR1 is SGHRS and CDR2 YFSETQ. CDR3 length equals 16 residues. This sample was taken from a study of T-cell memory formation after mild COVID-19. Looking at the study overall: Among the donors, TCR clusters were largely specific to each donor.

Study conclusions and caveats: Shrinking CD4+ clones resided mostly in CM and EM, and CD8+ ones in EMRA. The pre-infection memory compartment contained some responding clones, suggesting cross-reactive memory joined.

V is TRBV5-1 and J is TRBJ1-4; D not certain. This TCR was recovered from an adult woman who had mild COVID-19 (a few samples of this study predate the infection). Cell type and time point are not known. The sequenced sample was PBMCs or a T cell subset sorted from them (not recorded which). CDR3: CASSLQEPATNEKLFF. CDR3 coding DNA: TGCGCCAGCAGCTTGCAGGAACCTGCAACTAATGAAAAACTGTTTTTT.